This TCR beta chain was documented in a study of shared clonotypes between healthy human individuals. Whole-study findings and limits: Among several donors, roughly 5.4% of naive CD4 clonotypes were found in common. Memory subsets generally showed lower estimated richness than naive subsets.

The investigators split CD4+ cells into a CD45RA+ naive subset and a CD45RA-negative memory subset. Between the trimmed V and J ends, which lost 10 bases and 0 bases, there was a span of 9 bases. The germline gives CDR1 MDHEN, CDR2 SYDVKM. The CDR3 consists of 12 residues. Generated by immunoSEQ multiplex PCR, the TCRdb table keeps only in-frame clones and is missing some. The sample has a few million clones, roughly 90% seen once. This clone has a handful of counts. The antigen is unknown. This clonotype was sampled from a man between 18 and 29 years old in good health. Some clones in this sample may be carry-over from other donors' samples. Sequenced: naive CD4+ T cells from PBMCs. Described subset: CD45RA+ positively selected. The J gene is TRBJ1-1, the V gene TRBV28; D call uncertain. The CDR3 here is CATDYMNTEAFF. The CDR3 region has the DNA TGTGCCACCGACTACATGAACACTGAAGCTTTCTTT.